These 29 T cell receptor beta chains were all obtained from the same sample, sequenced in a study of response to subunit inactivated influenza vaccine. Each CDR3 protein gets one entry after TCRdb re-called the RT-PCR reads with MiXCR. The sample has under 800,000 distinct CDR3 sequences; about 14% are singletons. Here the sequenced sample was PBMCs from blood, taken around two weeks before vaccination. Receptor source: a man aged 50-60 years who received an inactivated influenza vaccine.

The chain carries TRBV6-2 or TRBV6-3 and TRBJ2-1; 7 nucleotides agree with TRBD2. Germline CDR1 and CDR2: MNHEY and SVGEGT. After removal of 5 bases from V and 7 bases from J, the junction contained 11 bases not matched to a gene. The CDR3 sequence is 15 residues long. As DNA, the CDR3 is TGTGCCAGCAGTCCCGGGGGGATCGTGGGAAATGAGCAGTTCTTC. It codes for CASSPGGIVGNEQFF.

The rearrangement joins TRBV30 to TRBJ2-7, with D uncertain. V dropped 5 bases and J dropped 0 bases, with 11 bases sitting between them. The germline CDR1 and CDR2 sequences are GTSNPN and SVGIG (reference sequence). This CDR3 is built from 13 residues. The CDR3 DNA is TGTGCCTGGGGAAAGGTAGGCTCCTACGAGCAGTACTTC. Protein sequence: CAWGKVGSYEQYF.

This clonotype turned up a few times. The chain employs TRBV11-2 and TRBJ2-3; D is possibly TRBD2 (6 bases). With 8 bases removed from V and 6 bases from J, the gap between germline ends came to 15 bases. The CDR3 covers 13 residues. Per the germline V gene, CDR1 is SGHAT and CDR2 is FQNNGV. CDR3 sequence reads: CASLADLSDTQYF. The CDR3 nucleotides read TGTGCCAGCTTAGCGGATCTTTCTGATACGCAGTATTTT.

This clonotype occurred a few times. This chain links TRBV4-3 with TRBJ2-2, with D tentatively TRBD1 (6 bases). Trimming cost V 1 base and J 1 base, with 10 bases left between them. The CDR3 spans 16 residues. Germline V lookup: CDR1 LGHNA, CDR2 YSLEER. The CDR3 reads CASSQVVGGNTGELFF. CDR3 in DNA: TGCGCCAGCAGCCAAGTCGTAGGGGGGAACACCGGGGAGCTGTTTTTT.

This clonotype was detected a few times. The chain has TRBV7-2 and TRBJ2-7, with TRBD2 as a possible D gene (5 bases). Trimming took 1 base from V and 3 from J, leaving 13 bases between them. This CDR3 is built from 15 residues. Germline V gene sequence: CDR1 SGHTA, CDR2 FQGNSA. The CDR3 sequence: CASSLVWTGNYEQYF. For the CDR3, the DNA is TGTGCCAGCAGCTTAGTGTGGACTGGAAACTACGAGCAGTACTTC.

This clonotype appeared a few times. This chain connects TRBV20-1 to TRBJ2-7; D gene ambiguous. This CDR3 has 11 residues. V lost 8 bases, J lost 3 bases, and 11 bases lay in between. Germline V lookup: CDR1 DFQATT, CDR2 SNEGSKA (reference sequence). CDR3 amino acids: CSPLPYYEQYF. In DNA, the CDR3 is TGCAGTCCCCTCCCCTACTACGAGCAGTACTTC.

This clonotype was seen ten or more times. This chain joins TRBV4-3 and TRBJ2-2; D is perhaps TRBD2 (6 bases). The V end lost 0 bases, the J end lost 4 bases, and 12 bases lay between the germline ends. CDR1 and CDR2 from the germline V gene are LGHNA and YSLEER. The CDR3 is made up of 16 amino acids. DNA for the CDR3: TGCGCCAGCAGCCAAGATTGGAGGGCCAGCACCGGGGAGCTGTTTTTT. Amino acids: CASSQDWRASTGELFF.

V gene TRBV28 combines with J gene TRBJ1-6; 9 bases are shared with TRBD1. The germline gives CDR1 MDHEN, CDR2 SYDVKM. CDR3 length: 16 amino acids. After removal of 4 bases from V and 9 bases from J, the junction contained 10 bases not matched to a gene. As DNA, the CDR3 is TGTGCCAGCAGTTCCGCCGGGACAGGGATCACTTCACCCCTCCACTTT. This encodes CASSSAGTGITSPLHF.

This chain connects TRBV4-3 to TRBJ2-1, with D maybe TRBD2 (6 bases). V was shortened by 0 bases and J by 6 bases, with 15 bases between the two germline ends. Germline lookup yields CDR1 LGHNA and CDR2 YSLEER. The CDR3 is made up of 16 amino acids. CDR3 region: CASSQEPGLYPNEQFF. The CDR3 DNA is TGCGCCAGCAGCCAAGAACCGGGACTGTACCCCAATGAGCAGTTCTTC.

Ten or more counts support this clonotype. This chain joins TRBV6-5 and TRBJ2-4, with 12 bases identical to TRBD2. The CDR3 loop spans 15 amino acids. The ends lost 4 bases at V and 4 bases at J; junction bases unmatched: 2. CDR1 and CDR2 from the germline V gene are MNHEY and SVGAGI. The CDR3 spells CASSLGTSGKNIQYF. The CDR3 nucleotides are TGTGCCAGCAGTTTAGGGACTAGCGGGAAAAACATTCAGTACTTC.

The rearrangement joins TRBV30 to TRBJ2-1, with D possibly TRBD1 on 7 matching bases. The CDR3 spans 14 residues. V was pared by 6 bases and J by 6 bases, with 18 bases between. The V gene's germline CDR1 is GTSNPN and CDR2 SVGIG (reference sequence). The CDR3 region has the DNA TGTGCCTGCCAGGGGCAGGGGGGAATCAATGAGCAGTTCTTC. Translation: CACQGQGGINEQFF. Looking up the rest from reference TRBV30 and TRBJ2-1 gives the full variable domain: SQTIHQWPATLVQPVGSPLSLECTVEGTSNPNLYWYRQAAGRGLQLLFYSVGIGQISSEVPQNLSASRPQDRQFILSSKKLLLSDSGFYLCACQGQGGINEQFFGPGTRLTVL.

The CDR3 is CSARESGLSETQYF. The CDR3 DNA reads TGCAGTGCTAGAGAATCAGGACTTTCAGAGACCCAGTACTTC. J is TRBJ2-5 and V is TRBV20-1; tentative D call: TRBD2 (5 bases). The CDR3 is made up of 14 amino acids. The V end lost 0 bases, the J end lost 4 bases, and 12 bases lay between the germline ends. Germline CDR1 and CDR2: DFQATT and SNEGSKA (reference sequence).

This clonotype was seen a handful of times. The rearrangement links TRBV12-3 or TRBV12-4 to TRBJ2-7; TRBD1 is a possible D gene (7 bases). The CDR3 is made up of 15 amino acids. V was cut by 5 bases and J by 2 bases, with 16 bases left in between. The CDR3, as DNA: TGTGCCAGCAGTCCAGGGGGGATTTTGACCTACGAGCAGTACTTC. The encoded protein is CASSPGGILTYEQYF.

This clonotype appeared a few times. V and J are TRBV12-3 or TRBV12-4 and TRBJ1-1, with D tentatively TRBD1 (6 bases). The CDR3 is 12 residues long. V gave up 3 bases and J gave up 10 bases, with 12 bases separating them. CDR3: CASSFPGVGAFF. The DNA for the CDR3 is TGTGCCAGCAGTTTTCCAGGGGTTGGAGCTTTCTTT.

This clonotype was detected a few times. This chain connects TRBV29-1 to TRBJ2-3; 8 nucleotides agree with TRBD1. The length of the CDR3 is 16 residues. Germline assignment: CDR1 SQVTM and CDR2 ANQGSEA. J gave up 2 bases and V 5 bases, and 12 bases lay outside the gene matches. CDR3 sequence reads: CSVSLQPGQVTDTQYF. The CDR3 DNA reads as TGCAGCGTTTCGCTCCAGCCGGGACAGGTCACAGATACGCAGTATTTT.

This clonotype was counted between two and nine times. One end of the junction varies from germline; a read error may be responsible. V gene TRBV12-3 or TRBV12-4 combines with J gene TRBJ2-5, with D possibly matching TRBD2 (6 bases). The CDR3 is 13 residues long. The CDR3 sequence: CASSVAAQETQYF. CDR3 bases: TGTGCCAGCAGTGTAGCGGCCCAAGAGACCCAGTACTTC.

CDR3 DNA: TGTGCCAGCAGTTTAACCCCCCTGAGCGGACATAGTGGCGAGACCCAGTACTTC. Amino acids: CASSLTPLSGHSGETQYF. The chain uses TRBV27 and TRBJ2-5; D is tentatively TRBD1 or TRBD2 (5 bases each). The CDR3 is made up of 18 amino acids. Germline V gives CDR1 MNHEY, CDR2 SMNVEV (reference sequence). Trimming removed 2 bases at V and 5 bases at J, with 24 bases between.

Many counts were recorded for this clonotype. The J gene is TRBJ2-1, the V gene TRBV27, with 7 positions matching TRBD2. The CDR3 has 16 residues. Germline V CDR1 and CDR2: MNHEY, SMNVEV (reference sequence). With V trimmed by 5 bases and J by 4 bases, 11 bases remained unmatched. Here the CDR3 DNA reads TGTGCCAGCAGTGTGGTAGTGGGGAGGGGTTACAATGAGCAGTTCTTC. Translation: CASSVVVGRGYNEQFF.

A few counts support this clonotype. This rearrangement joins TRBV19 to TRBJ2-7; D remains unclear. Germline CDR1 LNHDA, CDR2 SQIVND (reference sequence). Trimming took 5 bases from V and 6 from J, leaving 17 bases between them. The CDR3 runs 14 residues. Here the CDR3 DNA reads TGTGCCAGTAGTCCGCGGACGGCTATCTTCGAGCAGTACTTC. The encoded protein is CASSPRTAIFEQYF.

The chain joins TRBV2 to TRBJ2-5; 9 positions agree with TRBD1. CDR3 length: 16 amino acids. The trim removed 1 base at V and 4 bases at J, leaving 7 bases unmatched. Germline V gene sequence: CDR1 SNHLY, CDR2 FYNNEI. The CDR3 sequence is CASSEGNRGHGETQYF. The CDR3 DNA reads TGTGCCAGCAGTGAAGGCAACAGGGGGCATGGAGAGACCCAGTACTTC. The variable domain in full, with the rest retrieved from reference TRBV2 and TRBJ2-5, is EPEVTQTPSHQVTQMGQEVILRCVPISNHLYFYWYRQILGQKVEFLVSFYNNEISEKSEIFDDQFSVERPDGSNFTLKIRSTKLEDSAMYFCASSEGNRGHGETQYFGPGTRLLVL.

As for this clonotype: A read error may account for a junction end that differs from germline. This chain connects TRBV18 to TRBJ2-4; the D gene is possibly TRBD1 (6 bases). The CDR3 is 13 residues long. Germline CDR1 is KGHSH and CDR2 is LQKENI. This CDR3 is CASSPSGQNIQCF. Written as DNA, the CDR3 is TGTGCCAGCTCACCGTCGGGACAAAACATTCAGTGCTTC.

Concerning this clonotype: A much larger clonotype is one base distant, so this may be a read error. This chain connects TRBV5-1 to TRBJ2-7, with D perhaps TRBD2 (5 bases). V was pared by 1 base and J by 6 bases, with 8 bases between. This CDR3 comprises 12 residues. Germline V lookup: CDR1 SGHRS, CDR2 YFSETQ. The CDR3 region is CASSLRGSEQYF. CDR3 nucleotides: TGCGCCAGCAGCTTGCGAGGGTCCGAGCAGTACTTC.

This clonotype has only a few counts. CDR3 protein: CASSQAQGLTDTQYF. Written as DNA, the CDR3 is TGTGCCAGCAGCCAAGCACAGGGCCTCACAGATACGCAGTATTTT. The J gene is TRBJ2-3, the V gene TRBV4-2; a possible D gene is TRBD1 (6 bases). V was cut by 1 base and J by 2 bases, with 10 bases left in between. CDR1 and CDR2 from the germline V gene are LGHNA and YNFKEQ. CDR3 length equals 15 residues.

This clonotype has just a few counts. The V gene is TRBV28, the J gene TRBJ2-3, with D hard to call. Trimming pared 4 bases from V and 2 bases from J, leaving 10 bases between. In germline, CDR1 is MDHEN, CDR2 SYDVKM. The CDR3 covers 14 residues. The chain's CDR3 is CASSWARYTDTQYF. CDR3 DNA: TGTGCCAGCAGTTGGGCAAGGTACACAGATACGCAGTATTTT.

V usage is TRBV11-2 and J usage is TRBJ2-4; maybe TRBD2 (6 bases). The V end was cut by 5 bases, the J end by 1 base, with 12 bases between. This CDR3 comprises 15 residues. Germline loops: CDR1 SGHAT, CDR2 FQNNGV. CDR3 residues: CASSLRGSAKNIQYF. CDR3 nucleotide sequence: TGTGCCAGCAGCCTCCGGGGGTCGGCCAAAAACATTCAGTACTTC.

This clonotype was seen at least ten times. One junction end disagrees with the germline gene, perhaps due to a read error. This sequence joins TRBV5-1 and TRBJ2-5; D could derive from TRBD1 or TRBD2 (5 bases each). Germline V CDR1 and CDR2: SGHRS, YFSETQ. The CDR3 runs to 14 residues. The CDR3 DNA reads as TGTGCCAGCAGCTTAGGGACCGGGAAAGAGACCCAGTACTTC. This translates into CASSLGTGKETQYF.

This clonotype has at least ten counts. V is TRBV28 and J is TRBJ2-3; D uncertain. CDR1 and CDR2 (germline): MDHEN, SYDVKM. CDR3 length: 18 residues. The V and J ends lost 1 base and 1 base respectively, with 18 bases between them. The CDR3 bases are TGTGCCAGCAGTTTATTGGGTGGTGGTCTGGTGGGCACAGATACGCAGTATTTT. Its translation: CASSLLGGGLVGTDTQYF.

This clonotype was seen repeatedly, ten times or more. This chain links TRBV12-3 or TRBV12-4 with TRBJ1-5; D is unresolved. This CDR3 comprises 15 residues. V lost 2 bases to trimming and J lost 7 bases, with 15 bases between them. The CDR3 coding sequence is TGTGCCAGCAGTTTAATGGGTGGCGGATCCCAGCCCCAGCATTTT. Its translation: CASSLMGGGSQPQHF.

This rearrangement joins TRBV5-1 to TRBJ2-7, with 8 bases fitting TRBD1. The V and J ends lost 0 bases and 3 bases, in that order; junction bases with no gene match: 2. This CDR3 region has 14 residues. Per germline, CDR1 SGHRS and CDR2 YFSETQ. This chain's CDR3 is CASSLAQGDYEQYF. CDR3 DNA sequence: TGCGCCAGCAGCTTGGCACAGGGGGACTACGAGCAGTACTTC.